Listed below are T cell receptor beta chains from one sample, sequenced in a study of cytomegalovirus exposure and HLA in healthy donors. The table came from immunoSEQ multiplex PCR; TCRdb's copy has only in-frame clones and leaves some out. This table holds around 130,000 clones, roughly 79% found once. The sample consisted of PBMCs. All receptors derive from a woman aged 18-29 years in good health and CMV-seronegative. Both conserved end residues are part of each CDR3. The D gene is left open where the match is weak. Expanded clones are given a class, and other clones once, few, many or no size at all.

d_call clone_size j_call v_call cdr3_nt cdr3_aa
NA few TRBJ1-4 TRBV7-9 TGTGCCAGCAGCTTCTCTCCGGGGACTAATGAAAAACTGTTTTTT CASSFSPGTNEKLFF
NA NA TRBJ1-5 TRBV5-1 TGCGCCAGCAGCTTGGGGGGCGGCGGGGGCAATCAGCCCCAGCATTTT CASSLGGGGGNQPQHF
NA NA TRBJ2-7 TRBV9 TGTGCCAGCTCCCAACAGGCCGACCCCTACGAGCAGTACTTC CASSQQADPYEQYF
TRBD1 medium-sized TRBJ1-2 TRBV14 TGTGCCAGCAGCTCTTGTACCGGGACAGGGGGCGCGTTGGACTATGGCTACACCTTC CASSSCTGTGGALDYGYTF
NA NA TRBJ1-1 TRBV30 TGTGCCTGGAGTGTATTGGGGAGGAACACTGAAGCTTTCTTT CAWSVLGRNTEAFF
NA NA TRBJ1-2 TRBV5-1 TGCGCCACCGCCCTTGACAAAGACGGAAGCTACACCTTC CATALDKDGSYTF
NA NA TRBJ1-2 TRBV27 TGTGCCAGCAGTACCCCCGGGTATGGCTACACCTTC CASSTPGYGYTF
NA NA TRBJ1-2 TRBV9 TGTGCCAGCAGCGTAGGAACAGGGAACTATGGCTACACCTTC CASSVGTGNYGYTF
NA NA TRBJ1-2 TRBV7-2 TGTGCCAGCAGCGACAGCATATATGGCTACACCTTC CASSDSIYGYTF
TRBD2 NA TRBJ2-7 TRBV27 TGTGCCAGCGCTATGAGCCGAGGCGGGAGGGCCCACGAGCAGTACTTC CASAMSRGGRAHEQYF
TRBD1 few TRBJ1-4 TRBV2 TGTGCCAGCAGGGTGACAGGGGGGAGAGGTGAAAAACTGTTTTTT CASRVTGGRGEKLFF
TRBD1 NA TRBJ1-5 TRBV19 TGTGCCAGTAGTATGGCGGACAGGGACATCCAGCCCCAGCATTTT CASSMADRDIQPQHF
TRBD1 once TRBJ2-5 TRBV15 TGTGCCACCAGGACAGGGGGCGCGGATGAGACCCAGTACTTC CATRTGGADETQYF
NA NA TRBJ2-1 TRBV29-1 TGCAGCGTTGGGCGGGGTACCTACAATGAGCAGTTCTTC CSVGRGTYNEQFF
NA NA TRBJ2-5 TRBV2 TGTGCCAGCAGTGAAGGGGGGCTGGTGGAGACCCAGTACTTC CASSEGGLVETQYF
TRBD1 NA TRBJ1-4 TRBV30 TGTGCCTGGAGGGGGGGACAGGGCCTGGGGTGGGGGAGTGAAAAACTGTTTTTT CAWRGGQGLGWGSEKLFF
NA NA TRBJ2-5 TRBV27 TGTGCCAGCAGTTTACTGACGGGCCAAGAGACCCAGTACTTC CASSLLTGQETQYF
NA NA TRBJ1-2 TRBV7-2 TGTGCCAGCAGTCCAGGCGGGAAATCTAACTATGGCTACACCTTC CASSPGGKSNYGYTF
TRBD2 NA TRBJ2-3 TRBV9 TGTGCCAGCAGCGTAGACACTAGCGTTGCTACAGATACGCAGTATTTT CASSVDTSVATDTQYF
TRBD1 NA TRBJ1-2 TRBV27 TGTGCCAGCAGCCCTCGGGACAGAAATGGCTACACCTTC CASSPRDRNGYTF
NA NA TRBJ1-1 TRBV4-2 TGTGCCAGCAGCCAAGGGTTCGGAGCTTTCTTT CASSQGFGAFF
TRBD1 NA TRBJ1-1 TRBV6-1 TGTGCCAGCAGTCTGGACAGGACTGAAGCTTTCTTT CASSLDRTEAFF
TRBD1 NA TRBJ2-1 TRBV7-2 TGTGCCAGCAGCCAAACAGGGGGGTACAATGAGCAGTTCTTC CASSQTGGYNEQFF
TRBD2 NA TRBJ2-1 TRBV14 TGTGCCAGCTCCTCCGGGACTAGTAAGTTCTTC CASSSGTSKFF
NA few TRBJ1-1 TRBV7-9 TGTGCCAGCACCAAGGACAGCCTGAACACTGAAGCTTTCTTT CASTKDSLNTEAFF
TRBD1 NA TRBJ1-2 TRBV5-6 TGTGCCAGCAGCCGCCGGGACAGGGTCATGTACTATGGCTACACCTTC CASSRRDRVMYYGYTF